This entry concerns a single TCR beta chain. The repertoire was sequenced with immunoSEQ multiplex PCR; TCRdb's copy has only in-frame clones and lacks some. The sample includes around 1,800 clones, over 80% of them seen just once. Per the germline V gene, CDR1 is KGHDR and CDR2 is SFDVKD. Trimming took 3 bases from V and 1 from J; bases not matched to a gene: 7. This CDR3 comprises 17 residues. The data stem from a study of brain metastases from non-small cell lung cancer. This clonotype was obtained from a donor at least 40 years old with non-small cell lung cancer. The sequenced sample was primary lung tumor tissue. The chain couples TRBV24-1 to TRBJ2-1; 8 bases agree with TRBD2. DNA for the CDR3: TGTGCCACCAGTGATCCAGGACTAGCTGCGTCCTACAATGAGCAGTTCTTC. Translation: CATSDPGLAASYNEQFF.